This TCR beta chain derives from a study of graft-versus-host responses after intestinal transplantation. Germline V lookup: CDR1 SEHNR, CDR2 FQNEAQ (reference sequence). The CDR3 sequence is 18 residues long. V was clipped by 4 bases and J by 0 bases, with 20 bases between them. The method was immunoSEQ multiplex PCR; TCRdb's version includes in-frame clones alone and lacks a portion of them. The sample has nearly 95,000 clones, approximately 94% seen once; the top ten hold 1.5% to 2.5%. Of note for this clone: What it binds is unknown.

The starting material was unstimulated CD8+ T cells sorted from spleen or lymph node cells, obtained before intestinal transplant. The clonotype comes from a human donor who received an intestinal transplant. The gene calls are TRBV7-9 and TRBJ2-3, with D possibly TRBD2 on 7 matching bases. CDR3: CASSSNGGASGSTDTQYF. The CDR3 bases are TGTGCCAGCAGCTCGAATGGGGGGGCCTCCGGTAGCACAGATACGCAGTATTTT.